This TCR beta chain was found in a study of blood T cell repertoires in COVID-19. Overall study: PBMCs, B-cell-depleted T cells, or T cells provided the cDNA or gDNA that made up the material.

This CDR3 spans 13 amino acids. The ends were cut back, 6 bases at V and 3 bases at J, with 11 bases in the middle. Germline V CDR1 and CDR2: MNHEY, SMNVEV (reference sequence). In the original workflow: Amplification of reference gene primers provided the estimated nucleated cell counts. Clones were sequenced by immunoSEQ multiplex PCR, and TCRdb holds only the in-frame ones, with some missing. That table furnishes V, J and clone size, whereas the DNA furnished D and trimming. The table includes 110,000 or so clones, approximately 79% detected once. The sample comprised peripheral blood. The chain couples TRBV27 to TRBJ1-2; D perhaps matches TRBD1 (6 bases). The sequence derives from a man aged 45-60 years with acute or convalescent COVID-19. The CDR3 sequence: CASRPGQHYGYTF. In nucleotides, the CDR3 is TGTGCCAGCAGGCCGGGACAACACTATGGCTACACCTTC.